What follows are 9 T cell receptor beta chains derived from one specimen sequenced in a study of blood T cell repertoires in COVID-19. The repertoire was sequenced with immunoSEQ multiplex PCR; TCRdb's copy has only in-frame clones and lacks some. Among 250,000 to 300,000 clones listed, 70% to 90% were seen once. Sequencing was done on a sample of PBMCs or T cells enriched from blood (not recorded which). The receptor source for this set is a man aged 18 to 29 who had recovered from COVID-19.

The chain combines TRBV3-1 (or the pseudogene TRBV3-2) with TRBJ2-7; 11 bases map to TRBD2. Germline V gene data show CDR1 as LGHDT and CDR2 as YNNKEL (reference sequence). Losses at the gene ends were 5 bases for V and 3 bases for J; bases not matched to a gene: 6. CDR3 length equals 15 residues. CDR3 coding DNA: TGTGCCAGCAGCTTAGCGGGAGGGCCCTTCTACGAGCAGTACTTC. It translates to CASSLAGGPFYEQYF.

Only one count was recorded for this clone. The chain combines TRBV5-5 with TRBJ2-5; no definite D call. The CDR3 consists of 16 residues. CDR1 and CDR2 (germline): SGHKS, YYEKEE (reference sequence). The V end was cut by 5 bases, the J end by 3 bases, with 20 bases between. The CDR3 region is CASREILRAEEETQYF. DNA of the CDR3: TGTGCCAGCAGGGAGATCTTGCGCGCTGAAGAAGAGACCCAGTACTTC.

The chain uses TRBV6-1 and TRBJ2-7; D is possibly TRBD1 (6 bases). CDR1 MNHNS and CDR2 SASEGT come from the germline V gene. Trimming shortened V by 3 bases and J by 3 bases, and 15 bases separated the two germline ends. The CDR3 has 15 amino acids. The CDR3, as DNA: TGTGCCAGCAGTGATAAACCGGGACAAAACTACGAGCAGTACTTC. Translating it yields CASSDKPGQNYEQYF.

The chain is built from TRBV5-8 and TRBJ2-1; D may be TRBD2 (5 bases). The CDR3 has 15 amino acids. Trimming removed 5 bases from V and 0 bases from J, with 12 bases in between. Germline V gene sequence: CDR1 SGHTS, CDR2 YDEGEE. Written as DNA, the CDR3 is TGTGCCAGCAGACCTGGAGGAAACTCCTACAATGAGCAGTTCTTC. Its protein is CASRPGGNSYNEQFF.

This sequence joins TRBV5-6 and TRBJ1-3; no reliable D call. The CDR3 runs to 16 residues. Germline V gene lookup returns CDR1 SGHDT and CDR2 YYEEEE. Trimming cost V 5 bases and J 0 bases, with 15 bases left between them. DNA for the CDR3: TGTGCCAGCAGTGCTGACGGAGCAACCTCTGGAAACACCATATATTTT. This sequence encodes CASSADGATSGNTIYF.

The chain links TRBV2 to TRBJ2-7; 8 bases fit TRBD2. Germline CDR1 reads SNHLY; CDR2 reads FYNNEI. V gave up 3 bases and J gave up 3 bases; unmatched junction bases: 7. The CDR3 length is 15 residues. CDR3 coding DNA: TGTGCCAGCAGTGACGCGGGGGGCCTAGACTACGAGCAGTACTTC. This codes for CASSDAGGLDYEQYF.

The chain recombines TRBV6-5 with TRBJ1-6; tentatively, D is TRBD1 (5 bases). V lost 3 bases and J lost 6, with 12 bases in between. The CDR3 has 15 amino acids. Germline V CDR1 and CDR2: MNHEY, SVGAGI. For the CDR3, the DNA is TGTGCCAGCAGTTATGACAGACTTGTTAATTCACCCCTCCACTTT. It encodes CASSYDRLVNSPLHF.

The chain carries TRBV7-6 and TRBJ2-2, with TRBD1 as a possible D gene (6 bases). The germline gives CDR1 SGHVS, CDR2 FNYEAQ. Trimming removed 5 bases from V and 6 bases from J, with 13 bases in between. The CDR3 covers 14 residues. The CDR3 coding sequence is TGTGCCAGCAGCCCAGTACAGGGCCCCGGGGAGCTGTTTTTT. Translating it yields CASSPVQGPGELFF.

The chain carries TRBV7-2 and TRBJ2-1; 8 nucleotides line up with TRBD2. This CDR3 comprises 14 residues. CDR1 SGHTA and CDR2 FQGNSA come from the germline V gene. V shed 7 bases and J 7 bases; nucleotides not matched to a gene: 9. In DNA, the CDR3 is TGTGCCAGCACCGGGGGGGGGCTTGTTAATGAGCAGTTCTTC. Its protein is CASTGGGLVNEQFF.